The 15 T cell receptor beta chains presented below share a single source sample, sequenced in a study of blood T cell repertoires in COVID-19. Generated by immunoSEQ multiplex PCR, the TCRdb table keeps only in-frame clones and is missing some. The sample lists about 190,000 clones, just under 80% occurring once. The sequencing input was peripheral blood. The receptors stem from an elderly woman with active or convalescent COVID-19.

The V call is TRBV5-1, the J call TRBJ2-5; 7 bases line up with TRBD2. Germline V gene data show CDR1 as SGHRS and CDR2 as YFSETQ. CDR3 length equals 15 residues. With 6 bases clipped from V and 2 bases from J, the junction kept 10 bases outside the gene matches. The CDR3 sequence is CASTPNGRGQETQYF. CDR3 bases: TGCGCCAGCACACCCAATGGGCGGGGGCAAGAGACCCAGTACTTC.

In nucleotides, the CDR3 is TGTGCCAGCACTAGCTCCGGGACTGGATTTGGAGGCTACACCTTC. Translation: CASTSSGTGFGGYTF. The chain employs TRBV28 and TRBJ1-2, with D possibly matching TRBD1 (5 bases). Germline CDR1 and CDR2: MDHEN and SYDVKM. The CDR3 has 15 residues. V was trimmed by 7 bases and J by 8 bases, leaving 23 bases between them.

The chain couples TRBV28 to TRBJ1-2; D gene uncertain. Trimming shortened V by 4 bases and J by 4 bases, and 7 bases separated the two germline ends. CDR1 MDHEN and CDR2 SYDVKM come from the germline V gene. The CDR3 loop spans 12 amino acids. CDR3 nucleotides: TGTGCCAGCAGTTCTCGTTTCTATGGCTACACCTTC. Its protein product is CASSSRFYGYTF.

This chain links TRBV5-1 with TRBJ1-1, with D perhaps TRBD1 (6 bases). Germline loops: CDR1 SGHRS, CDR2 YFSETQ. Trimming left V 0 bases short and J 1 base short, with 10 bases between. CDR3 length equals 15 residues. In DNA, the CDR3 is TGCGCCAGCAGCTTGGATCCCAGGGGGAACACTGAAGCTTTCTTT. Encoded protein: CASSLDPRGNTEAFF.

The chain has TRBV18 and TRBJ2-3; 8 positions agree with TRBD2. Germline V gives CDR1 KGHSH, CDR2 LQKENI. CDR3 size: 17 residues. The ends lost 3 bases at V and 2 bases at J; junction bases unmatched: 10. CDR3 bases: TGTGCCAGCTCACCCCCCGCGGGTAGCGGGGCCACAGATACGCAGTATTTT. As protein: CASSPPAGSGATDTQYF.

CDR3: CASSVSWGEIYGYTF. CDR3 DNA: TGTGCCAGCAGCGTATCTTGGGGGGAGATCTATGGCTACACCTTC. This sequence joins TRBV5-8 and TRBJ1-2, with D maybe TRBD1 (5 bases). V was trimmed by 4 bases and J by 4 bases, leaving 17 bases between them. The CDR3 has 15 residues. Germline V gene lookup returns CDR1 SGHTS and CDR2 YDEGEE.

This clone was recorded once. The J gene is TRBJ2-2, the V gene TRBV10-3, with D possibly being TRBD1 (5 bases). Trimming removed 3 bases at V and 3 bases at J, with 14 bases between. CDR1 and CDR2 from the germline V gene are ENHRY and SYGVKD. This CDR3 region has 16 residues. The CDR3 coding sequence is TGTGCCATCAGTGAATCAGGGCGTTTCGACACCGGGGAGCTGTTTTTT. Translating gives CAISESGRFDTGELFF.

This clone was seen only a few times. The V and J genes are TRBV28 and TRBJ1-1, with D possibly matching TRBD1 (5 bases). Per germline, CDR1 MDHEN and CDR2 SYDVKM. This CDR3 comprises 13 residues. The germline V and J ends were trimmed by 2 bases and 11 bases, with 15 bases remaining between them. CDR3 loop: CASSLNRGGYAFF. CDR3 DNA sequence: TGTGCCAGCAGTTTAAATCGGGGGGGGTATGCTTTCTTT.

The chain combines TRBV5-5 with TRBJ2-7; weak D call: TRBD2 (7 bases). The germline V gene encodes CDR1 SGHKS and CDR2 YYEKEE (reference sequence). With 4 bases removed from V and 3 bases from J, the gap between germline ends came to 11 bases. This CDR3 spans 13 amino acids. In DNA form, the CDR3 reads TGTGCCAGCAGCAGGGGGGGGATCTACGAGCAGTACTTC. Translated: CASSRGGIYEQYF.

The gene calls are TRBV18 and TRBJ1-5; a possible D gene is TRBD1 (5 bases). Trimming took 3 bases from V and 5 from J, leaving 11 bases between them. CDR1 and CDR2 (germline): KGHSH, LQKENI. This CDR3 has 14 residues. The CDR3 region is CASSPWGGDQPQHF. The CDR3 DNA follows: TGTGCCAGCTCACCGTGGGGGGGGGATCAGCCCCAGCATTTT.

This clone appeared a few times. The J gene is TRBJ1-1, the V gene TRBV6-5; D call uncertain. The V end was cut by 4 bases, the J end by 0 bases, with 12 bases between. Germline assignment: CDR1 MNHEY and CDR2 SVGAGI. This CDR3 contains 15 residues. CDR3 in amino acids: CASSSAPGLNTEAFF. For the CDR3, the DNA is TGTGCCAGCAGTTCCGCCCCAGGATTGAACACTGAAGCTTTCTTT.

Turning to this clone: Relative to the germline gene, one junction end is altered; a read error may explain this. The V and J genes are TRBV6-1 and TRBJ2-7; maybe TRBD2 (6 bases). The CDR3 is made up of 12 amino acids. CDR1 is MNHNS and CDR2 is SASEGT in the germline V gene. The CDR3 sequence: CASSEGGGVAGF. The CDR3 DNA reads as TGTGCCAGCAGTGAAGGGGGCGGGGTAGCTGGGTTC.

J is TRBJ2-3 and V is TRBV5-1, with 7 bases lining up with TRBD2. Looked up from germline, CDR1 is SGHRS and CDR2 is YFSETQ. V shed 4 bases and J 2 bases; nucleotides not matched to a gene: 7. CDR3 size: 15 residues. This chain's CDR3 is CASSPGRGFTDTQYF. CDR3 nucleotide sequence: TGCGCCAGCAGCCCCGGGCGGGGGTTCACAGATACGCAGTATTTT.

The CDR3 is CASSQRQGMAPTSGANVLTF. Here the CDR3 DNA reads TGTGCCAGCAGTCAAAGACAGGGAATGGCCCCTACCTCTGGGGCCAACGTCCTGACTTTC. The chain joins TRBV6-2 or TRBV6-3 to TRBJ2-6, with 7 nucleotides matching TRBD1. CDR1 is MNHEY, CDR2 SVGEGT, per germline. Trimming removed 5 bases from V and 0 bases from J; junction bases left unmatched: 16. This CDR3 has 20 amino acids.

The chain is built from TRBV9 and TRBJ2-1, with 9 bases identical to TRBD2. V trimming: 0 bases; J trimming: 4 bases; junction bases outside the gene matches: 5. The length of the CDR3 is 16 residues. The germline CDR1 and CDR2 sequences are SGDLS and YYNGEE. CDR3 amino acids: CASSVVARGGYNEQFF. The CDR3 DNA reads TGTGCCAGCAGCGTAGTAGCGCGGGGGGGATACAATGAGCAGTTCTTC.